This TCR beta chain was retrieved from a study of T cell responses to AZD1222 COVID-19 vaccine. Germline V gene sequence: CDR1 DFQATT, CDR2 SNEGSKA (reference sequence). Trimming took 3 bases from V and 6 from J, leaving 14 bases between them. The CDR3 runs to 14 residues. For this clone: Its specificity is not known.

This table comes from immunoSEQ multiplex PCR, and its TCRdb copy is limited to in-frame clones, with some not included. The data contain 250,000 to 300,000 clones, approximately 94% of them singletons. Regarding the study as a whole: A reported finding is that nearly half of spike-specific TCRs target unmutated variant regions.

The clonotype originates from an adult who received the AZD1222 COVID-19 vaccine. The chain has TRBV20-1 and TRBJ2-2, with D unclear. The source material was peripheral blood, sampled 28 days after the second AZD1222 dose. CDR3 amino acids: CSASSYTRPGELFF. The CDR3 coding sequence is TGCAGTGCTAGTTCTTACACCCGACCCGGGGAGCTGTTTTTT.